Below, 29 T cell receptor beta chains from the same sample are listed, as sequenced in a study of Ad26.COV2.S vaccination and SARS-CoV-2 variants. Method: immunoSEQ multiplex PCR; TCRdb's copy keeps in-frame clones and lacks some. The sample has tens of thousands of clones, approximately 81% seen once; the top ten hold approximately 16%. Sequenced material: peripheral blood, taken after recovery from COVID-19. The source of these receptors is a human donor who had recovered from COVID-19.

The chain couples TRBV6-1 to TRBJ2-7; unclear D gene. The germline gives CDR1 MNHNS, CDR2 SASEGT. Deletions cut 0 bases from V and 5 bases from J, with 17 bases between. This CDR3 contains 16 residues. Here the CDR3 reads CASSEALAPPRNEQYF. CDR3 DNA sequence: TGTGCCAGCAGTGAAGCTTTGGCCCCTCCCAGGAACGAGCAGTACTTC.

This clone was seen a single time. This chain joins TRBV5-1 and TRBJ1-5, with D unclear. Per germline, CDR1 SGHRS and CDR2 YFSETQ. This CDR3 is 13 amino acids long. The V end lost 4 bases, the J end lost 3 bases, and 8 bases lay between the germline ends. CDR3 bases: TGCGCCAGCAGCGACGGGGTCAATCAGCCCCAGCATTTT. Protein: CASSDGVNQPQHF.

V usage is TRBV6-2 or TRBV6-3 and J usage is TRBJ2-7; D gene ambiguous. Germline V CDR1 and CDR2: MNHEY, SVGEGT. V shed 5 bases and J shed 3 bases, with 5 bases lying between them. The CDR3 loop spans 11 amino acids. CDR3 sequence (DNA): TGTGCCAGCAGTATGGGCTACGAGCAGTACTTC. This encodes CASSMGYEQYF.

The genes are TRBV19 and TRBJ2-1; 10 nucleotides match TRBD2. CDR3 length: 14 residues. Germline V CDR1 and CDR2: LNHDA, SQIVND (reference sequence). J gave up 9 bases and V 10 bases, and 12 bases lay outside the gene matches. Here the CDR3 reads CATQELAGVVEQFF. CDR3 DNA sequence: TGTGCCACCCAAGAGCTAGCGGGAGTAGTTGAGCAGTTCTTC.

The V gene is TRBV28, the J gene TRBJ2-7, with D perhaps matching TRBD1 or TRBD2 (5 bases each). The CDR3 is made up of 13 amino acids. CDR1 is MDHEN and CDR2 is SYDVKM in the germline V gene. V was trimmed by 3 bases and J by 6 bases, leaving 12 bases between them. The CDR3: CASSFEGRGEQYF. The CDR3 bases are TGTGCCAGCAGTTTTGAGGGTAGGGGCGAGCAGTACTTC.

The chain recombines TRBV5-4 with TRBJ2-7; D is unresolved. The CDR3 extends over 14 amino acids. The germline V gene encodes CDR1 SGHNT and CDR2 YYREEE (reference sequence). V lost 1 base to trimming and J lost 2 bases, with 10 bases between them. The CDR3 sequence: CASSLKAATYEQYF. The CDR3 nucleotides read TGTGCCAGCAGCTTGAAGGCGGCGACCTACGAGCAGTACTTC.

This sequence joins TRBV27 and TRBJ2-2; TRBD1 matches at 8 bases. V lost 5 bases, J lost 3 bases, and 5 bases stayed unmatched. The CDR3 is 15 amino acids. CDR1 is MNHEY and CDR2 is SMNVEV in the germline V gene (reference sequence). CDR3: CASSKDREDTGELFF. In nucleotides, the CDR3 is TGTGCCAGCAGTAAGGACAGGGAAGACACCGGGGAGCTGTTTTTT.

V usage is TRBV9 and J usage is TRBJ2-1, with TRBD2 identical over 9 bases. Germline CDR1 is SGDLS and CDR2 is YYNGEE. V shed 4 bases, J shed 4 bases, and the junction held 6 bases outside the gene matches. This CDR3 contains 15 residues. CDR3 sequence: CASSFGTSSYNEQFF. The CDR3 bases are TGTGCCAGCAGCTTCGGGACTAGCAGTTACAATGAGCAGTTCTTC.

The rearrangement joins TRBV6-5 to TRBJ1-1, with TRBD1 matching over 10 bases. This CDR3 comprises 15 residues. CDR1 is MNHEY and CDR2 is SVGAGI in the germline V gene. J was trimmed by 8 bases and V by 6 bases; bases with no gene match: 12. The CDR3 reads CASRATGTGDIEAFF. In DNA form, the CDR3 reads TGTGCCAGCAGAGCAACCGGGACAGGGGATATCGAAGCTTTCTTT.

The rearrangement links TRBV4-3 to TRBJ2-7; the D gene is possibly TRBD1 (6 bases). The CDR3 loop spans 14 amino acids. Per germline, CDR1 LGHNA and CDR2 YSLEER. V was shortened by 8 bases and J by 6 bases, with 20 bases between the two germline ends. CDR3 residues: CASVHRAPCREQYF. The CDR3 DNA sequence: TGCGCCAGCGTACACAGGGCCCCGTGCCGCGAGCAGTACTTC.

This sequence joins TRBV5-5 and TRBJ1-2; TRBD1 agrees at 10 bases. After removal of 0 bases from V and 6 bases from J, the junction contained 2 bases not matched to a gene. The CDR3 covers 14 residues. The germline CDR1 and CDR2 sequences are SGHKS and YYEKEE (reference sequence). The CDR3 reads CASSLGQGAHGYTF. The CDR3 DNA follows: TGTGCCAGCAGCTTGGGACAGGGGGCACATGGCTACACCTTC.

The chain carries TRBV29-1 and TRBJ1-1, with 8 positions matching TRBD1. The CDR3 consists of 12 residues. Germline V gene data show CDR1 as SQVTM and CDR2 as ANQGSEA. V lost 7 bases and J lost 4; bases outside the gene matches: 5. The CDR3 protein is CSGRQGSTEAFF. In nucleotides, the CDR3 is TGCAGCGGGAGACAGGGGAGCACTGAAGCTTTCTTT.

This chain connects TRBV7-2 to TRBJ2-3; D possibly matches TRBD1 or TRBD2 (5 bases each). Trimming removed 0 bases at V and 10 bases at J, with 14 bases between. This CDR3 is 14 amino acids long. The V gene's germline CDR1 is SGHTA and CDR2 FQGNSA. The CDR3 spells CASSLAARDRPQYF. The DNA of the CDR3 is TGTGCCAGCAGCTTAGCCGCCCGGGACCGCCCGCAGTATTTT.

The chain carries TRBV29-1 and TRBJ2-2; D ambiguous. This CDR3 spans 10 amino acids. Trimming removed 4 bases at V and 6 bases at J, with 3 bases between. Germline V lookup: CDR1 SQVTM, CDR2 ANQGSEA. The CDR3 sequence is CSVAPGELFF. CDR3 in DNA: TGCAGCGTTGCCCCCGGGGAGCTGTTTTTT.

J is TRBJ2-7 and V is TRBV28; 8 positions match TRBD2. The CDR3 totals 16 residues. The germline gives CDR1 MDHEN, CDR2 SYDVKM. The ends lost 9 bases at V and 0 bases at J; junction bases unmatched: 13. The CDR3 coding sequence is TGTGCCAGTAAAGCAGACCTACTAGCGGACTCCTACGAGCAGTACTTC. Residues: CASKADLLADSYEQYF.

J is TRBJ1-2 and V is TRBV5-8; no clear D gene. Trimming removed 3 bases at V and 4 bases at J, with 10 bases between. Germline CDR1 reads SGHTS; CDR2 reads YDEGEE. The CDR3 loop spans 13 amino acids. CDR3 sequence: CASSSDYSYGYTF. The CDR3 nucleotides are TGTGCCAGCAGCTCCGATTACTCCTATGGCTACACCTTC.

V gene TRBV9 combines with J gene TRBJ2-7; TRBD1 is a possible D gene (6 bases). There are 18 residues in the CDR3. From germline, CDR1 is SGDLS and CDR2 YYNGEE. V lost 0 bases to trimming and J lost 4 bases, with 23 bases between them. The CDR3 DNA reads TGTGCCAGCAGCGTAGATCAGGGGAATGGGCTAGCAGCTTACGAGCAGTACTTC. This codes for CASSVDQGNGLAAYEQYF.

The CDR3 sequence is CASSRPGTGDYNEQFF. CDR3 sequence (DNA): TGTGCCAGCAGCCGGCCCGGGACAGGGGACTACAATGAGCAGTTCTTC. The chain carries TRBV4-2 and TRBJ2-1; 10 positions match TRBD1. V trimming: 4 bases; J trimming: 3 bases; junction bases outside the gene matches: 6. Per the germline V gene, CDR1 is LGHNA and CDR2 is YNFKEQ. The CDR3 extends over 16 amino acids.

The rearrangement uses TRBV5-5 and TRBJ1-4, with 7 bases that match TRBD1. With V trimmed by 3 bases and J by 7 bases, 9 bases remained unmatched. CDR3 length: 15 residues. Per the germline V gene, CDR1 is SGHKS and CDR2 is YYEKEE (reference sequence). Here the CDR3 DNA reads TGTGCCAGCAGCTCCCAGGGCCCAGGGGGTGAAAAACTGTTTTTT. Translating it yields CASSSQGPGGEKLFF.

As for this clone: This specimen includes other DNA sequences encoding the same CDR3. V and J are TRBV5-1 and TRBJ2-5; D is undetermined. CDR1 is SGHRS, CDR2 YFSETQ, per germline. V was shortened by 2 bases and J by 3 bases, with 2 bases between the two germline ends. The CDR3 length is 11 residues. CDR3 coding DNA: TGCGCCAGCAGCTTAAAAGAGACCCAGTACTTC. It yields the protein CASSLKETQYF.

The gene calls are TRBV5-1 and TRBJ1-6, with D perhaps matching TRBD1 (6 bases). This CDR3 comprises 17 residues. The germline V gene encodes CDR1 SGHRS and CDR2 YFSETQ. Trimming removed 0 bases at V and 8 bases at J, with 18 bases between. CDR3 protein: CASSLGVRGVVDSPLHF. Written as DNA, the CDR3 is TGCGCCAGCAGCTTGGGAGTTAGGGGGGTTGTGGATTCACCCCTCCACTTT.

The chain combines TRBV7-3 with TRBJ1-3; D remains ambiguous. The germline V and J ends were trimmed by 2 bases and 8 bases, with 10 bases remaining between them. The germline gives CDR1 SGHTA, CDR2 FQGTGA. The CDR3 covers 13 residues. The CDR3 DNA follows: TGTGCCAGCAGCTTAGGACGGGAAGACACCATATATTTT. Amino acid sequence: CASSLGREDTIYF.

The chain links TRBV7-2 to TRBJ2-1; 12 bases align to TRBD2. V lost 6 bases to trimming and J lost 4 bases; unmatched junction nucleotides: 4. Germline V gene data show CDR1 as SGHTA and CDR2 as FQGNSA. The CDR3 extends over 15 amino acids. The chain's CDR3 is CASRSGLAGYNEQFF. In DNA form, the CDR3 reads TGTGCCAGCAGATCCGGACTAGCGGGATACAATGAGCAGTTCTTC.

This chain joins TRBV19 and TRBJ2-7; either TRBD1 or TRBD2 may fit D (5 bases each). The CDR3 has 15 amino acids. Germline V gene sequence: CDR1 LNHDA, CDR2 SQIVND (reference sequence). V lost 1 base to trimming and J lost 7 bases, with 17 bases between them. The CDR3 nucleotides read TGTGCCAGTAGTATAGTTCCGGGGCAGACTACGGAGCAGTACTTC. Residues: CASSIVPGQTTEQYF.

V gene TRBV6-5 combines with J gene TRBJ2-5; 7 bases agree with TRBD1. The CDR3 covers 11 residues. Germline loops: CDR1 MNHEY, CDR2 SVGAGI. The V and J ends lost 9 bases and 4 bases, in that order; junction bases with no gene match: 2. The CDR3 region has the DNA TGTGCCAGTTACAGGGGAGAGACCCAGTACTTC. This codes for CASYRGETQYF.

The rearrangement uses TRBV27 and TRBJ1-2, with D maybe TRBD1 (5 bases). V dropped 4 bases and J dropped 1 base, with 10 bases sitting between them. The length of the CDR3 is 14 residues. CDR1 is MNHEY, CDR2 SMNVEV, per germline (reference sequence). CDR3 sequence: CASSSKGLNYGYTF. CDR3 in DNA: TGTGCCAGCAGTTCAAAGGGGCTTAACTATGGCTACACCTTC.

This chain connects TRBV5-6 to TRBJ2-2; D is unresolved. This CDR3 has 16 amino acids. The V end lost 2 bases, the J end lost 3 bases, and 14 bases lay between the germline ends. Germline V gives CDR1 SGHDT, CDR2 YYEEEE. CDR3: CASSLLGPSYTGELFF. CDR3 bases: TGTGCCAGCAGCTTATTGGGTCCATCGTACACCGGGGAGCTGTTTTTT.

The chain combines TRBV28 with TRBJ1-1, with 9 nucleotides matching TRBD1. This CDR3 has 15 amino acids. V was clipped by 6 bases and J by 1 base; unmatched bases: 6. Germline V CDR1 and CDR2: MDHEN, SYDVKM. CDR3 sequence (DNA): TGTGCCAGCAGCAGACAGGGGGTTGCGAACACTGAAGCTTTCTTT. Residues: CASSRQGVANTEAFF.

J is TRBJ2-3 and V is TRBV29-1, with TRBD1 matching 7 bases. In germline, CDR1 is SQVTM, CDR2 ANQGSEA. After removal of 6 bases from V and 0 bases from J, the junction contained 6 bases not matched to a gene. The CDR3 is made up of 14 amino acids. Written as DNA, the CDR3 is TGCAGCGTAGGTGGGACAGTGAGCACAGATACGCAGTATTTT. Translation gives CSVGGTVSTDTQYF.